This section outlines one T cell receptor (beta chain) sequence together with its context. Its antigen remains unidentified. With 2 bases clipped from V and 0 bases from J, the junction kept 12 bases outside the gene matches. CDR3 length: 20 amino acids. From germline, CDR1 is SGDLS and CDR2 YYNGEE. This specimen belongs to a study of T cell responses to AZD1222 COVID-19 vaccine. Study conclusions and caveats: Unmutated regions of variants are reportedly targeted by nearly half of spike-specific TCRs. The CD4 TCRs associated with vaccination extended across spike and predominated at 160-218 and 743-854. Among those given AZD1222, only 5 to 7 were seropositive at baseline. Clonal diversity was possibly underestimated; the donors were predominantly white British and more often female.

Profiling relied on immunoSEQ multiplex PCR, and the TCRdb table lists in-frame clones only, not all of them. The table has 40,000 to 60,000 clones, around four fifths seen once; the top ten hold 20% to 25%. The rearrangement uses TRBV9 and TRBJ2-2; the match to TRBD2 covers 11 bases. This sequence originates from an adult in good health. The sample here was peripheral blood, taken on day 0 of MenACWY control vaccination. CDR3 sequence (DNA): TGTGCCAGCAGCGTGGGTCTAGCGGGGGGCGCCAACTCGAACACCGGGGAGCTGTTTTTT. This encodes CASSVGLAGGANSNTGELFF. The full variable domain, completed using reference TRBV9 and TRBJ2-2, is DSGVTQTPKHLITATGQRVTLRCSPRSGDLSVYWYQQSLDQGLQFLIQYYNGEERAKGNILERFSAQQFPDLHSELNLSSLELGDSALYFCASSVGLAGGANSNTGELFFGEGSRLTVL.